Each of the 16 T cell receptor beta chains below was sequenced from the same sample in a study of Tregs in tolerant kidney transplant recipients (dated by TCRdb to about 2019). The transplants used related donors with nonmyeloablative bone marrow transplantation, and mixed chimerism in the human trials was transient. Libraries were constructed by the immunoSEQ multiplex PCR assay. Sourced from immuneACCESS, this table was stored by TCRdb with only in-frame sequences that have V and J called. A share of the clones is absent; for the studies checked, an unresolved V gene accounts for under half, and the remainder has no known explanation. This sample gives tens of thousands of clones in total; 80% to 95% of them show up just once. The ten largest clones capture 1.6% of the sample. The sequencing here drew on CD4+ T cells from blood (PBMCs), taken 12 months after the transplant. The origin of the receptors is a human patient who received a combined kidney and bone marrow transplant. After a transplant, not all T cells may be the patient's own; some may come from the graft donor.

J is TRBJ2-3 and V is TRBV7-7, with 9 bases aligning to TRBD2. The CDR3 loop spans 15 amino acids. From germline, CDR1 is SSHAT and CDR2 FNYEAQ (reference sequence). Unmatched junction bases numbered 6, after V lost 3 bases and J lost 5 bases. The CDR3 loop reads CASSLRGGSGDTQYF. The CDR3 DNA sequence: TGTGCCAGCAGCTTGCGGGGGGGCTCTGGAGATACGCAGTATTTT.

This chain connects TRBV30 to TRBJ2-3; D unclear. Per germline, CDR1 GTSNPN and CDR2 SVGIG (reference sequence). This CDR3 region has 12 residues. V lost 4 bases and J lost 1, with 6 bases in between. The CDR3 DNA reads TGTGCCTGGACCAGCGGCACAGATACGCAGTATTTT. Amino acids: CAWTSGTDTQYF. Looking up the rest from reference TRBV30 and TRBJ2-3 gives the full variable domain: SQTIHQWPATLVQPVGSPLSLECTVEGTSNPNLYWYRQAAGRGLQLLFYSVGIGQISSEVPQNLSASRPQDRQFILSSKKLLLSDSGFYLCAWTSGTDTQYFGPGTRLTVL.

The chain is built from TRBV29-1 and TRBJ2-1; 8 bases are shared with TRBD2. Unmatched junction bases numbered 10, after V lost 3 bases and J lost 9 bases. The CDR3 totals 14 residues. Germline CDR1 SQVTM, CDR2 ANQGSEA. Written as DNA, the CDR3 is TGCAGCGTTGAGGGACTAGTCGATTTTGTTGAGCAGTTCTTC. Protein sequence: CSVEGLVDFVEQFF.

The chain joins TRBV6-1 to TRBJ1-3; unclear D gene. The CDR3 runs to 14 residues. Germline V CDR1 and CDR2: MNHNS, SASEGT. Trimming removed 3 bases at V and 4 bases at J, with 10 bases between. The CDR3 is CASSDRFAGNTIYF. DNA of the CDR3: TGTGCCAGCAGTGATCGGTTCGCCGGAAACACCATATATTTT.

The chain recombines TRBV6-4 with TRBJ2-7; tentatively, D is TRBD2 (6 bases). CDR1 MRHNA and CDR2 SNTAGT come from the germline V gene. Trimming left V 2 bases short and J 2 bases short, with 13 bases between. This CDR3 spans 15 amino acids. The CDR3 DNA reads TGTGCCAGCAGTGACACGGGGGACGGGACCTACGAGCAGTACTTC. This sequence encodes CASSDTGDGTYEQYF.

This clone was recorded only once. This chain joins TRBV5-6 and TRBJ2-2; TRBD2 might be the D (5 bases). V was cut by 2 bases and J by 1 base, with 15 bases left in between. The CDR3 is made up of 17 amino acids. Germline loops: CDR1 SGHDT, CDR2 YYEEEE. CDR3 in amino acids: CASSFVGGRGNTGELFF. The CDR3, as DNA: TGTGCCAGCAGCTTCGTTGGAGGCAGAGGGAACACCGGGGAGCTGTTTTTT.

The J gene is TRBJ2-7, the V gene TRBV11-2; TRBD2 might be the D (6 bases). V shed 8 bases and J shed 1 base, with 15 bases lying between them. The germline V gene has CDR1 SGHAT and CDR2 FQNNGV. The CDR3 covers 14 residues. The CDR3 loop reads CASSQGGASYEQYF. For the CDR3, the DNA is TGTGCCAGCTCTCAGGGCGGGGCTTCCTACGAGCAGTACTTC.

The chain recombines TRBV27 with TRBJ2-5; 9 positions agree with TRBD1. The DNA end is more similar to TRBJ2-7, so the J call may be wrong. CDR1 is MNHEY, CDR2 SMNVEV, per germline (reference sequence). The CDR3 is 17 amino acids. CDR3 sequence reads: CASSPTEPGQGTYEQYF. The CDR3 nucleotides are TGTGCCAGCAGTCCGACAGAACCGGGACAGGGAACCTACGAGCAGTACTTC.

This chain uses TRBV6-6 with TRBJ1-2; 8 bases map to TRBD1. The germline CDR1 and CDR2 sequences are MNHNY and SVGAGI (reference sequence). The CDR3 contains 15 residues. Trimming cost V 2 bases and J 2 bases; bases outside gene matches: 4. CDR3 region: CASSYLTGANYGYTF. CDR3 sequence (DNA): TGTGCCAGCAGTTACCTGACAGGGGCCAACTATGGCTACACCTTC.

The chain has TRBV10-2 and TRBJ2-1; 13 bases are a match to TRBD2. The CDR3 sequence is 16 residues long. The germline gives CDR1 WSHSY, CDR2 SAAADI. V shed 6 bases and J 5 bases; nucleotides not matched to a gene: 7. The CDR3: CASSLLAGGPHNEQFF. The DNA for the CDR3 is TGCGCCAGCAGCTTACTAGCGGGGGGGCCCCACAATGAGCAGTTCTTC.

CDR3 coding DNA: TGTGCCGGATCCCCTAAGAGGGAGACCTCCTACGAGCAGTACTTC. Translation gives CAGSPKRETSYEQYF. This sequence joins TRBV21-1 and TRBJ2-7; the table's D call of TRBD2 was not tested on the DNA. TRBV21-1 is given as a pseudogene. There are 15 residues in the CDR3.

The chain joins TRBV9 to TRBJ2-2; D gene unclear. This CDR3 region has 13 residues. V was clipped by 2 bases and J by 0 bases, with 2 bases between them. From germline, CDR1 is SGDLS and CDR2 YYNGEE. The CDR3 bases are TGTGCCAGCAGCGTTACGAACACCGGGGAGCTGTTTTTT. Amino acid sequence: CASSVTNTGELFF. Drawing the rest from reference TRBV9 and TRBJ2-2, the complete variable domain is DSGVTQTPKHLITATGQRVTLRCSPRSGDLSVYWYQQSLDQGLQFLIQYYNGEERAKGNILERFSAQQFPDLHSELNLSSLELGDSALYFCASSVTNTGELFFGEGSRLTVL.

V is TRBV11-3 and J is TRBJ1-1; D call uncertain. This CDR3 is built from 12 residues. Germline V lookup: CDR1 SGHNT, CDR2 YENEEA. Trimming removed 7 bases from V and 8 bases from J, with 14 bases in between. The CDR3: CASKSGLGEAFF. In DNA, the CDR3 is TGTGCCAGCAAGTCCGGCTTGGGCGAAGCTTTCTTT.

The V and J genes are TRBV7-7 and TRBJ2-5, with D possibly being TRBD1 (5 bases). In germline, CDR1 is SSHAT, CDR2 FNYEAQ (reference sequence). The V end lost 1 base, the J end lost 5 bases, and 11 bases lay between the germline ends. This CDR3 is 14 amino acids long. Here the CDR3 reads CASSLVGAGETQYF. CDR3 DNA: TGTGCCAGCAGCTTAGTAGGGGCAGGGGAGACCCAGTACTTC.

V and J are TRBV2 and TRBJ1-5; the D gene is possibly TRBD1 (6 bases). Germline V gene lookup returns CDR1 SNHLY and CDR2 FYNNEI. The CDR3 covers 13 residues. V lost 10 bases, J lost 6 bases, and 16 bases lay in between. The CDR3: CANSRGGGQPQHF. The CDR3 bases are TGTGCCAACAGCAGGGGAGGGGGTCAGCCCCAGCATTTT.

This chain links TRBV7-2 with TRBJ2-5, with TRBD1 matching over 11 bases. Germline loops: CDR1 SGHTA, CDR2 FQGNSA. The CDR3 spans 15 residues. V lost 2 bases to trimming and J lost 4 bases; unmatched junction nucleotides: 3. The CDR3 loop reads CASSLRGTGGETQYF. The CDR3 DNA follows: TGTGCCAGCAGCTTACGTGGGACAGGGGGAGAGACCCAGTACTTC. Supplemented by reference TRBV7-2 and TRBJ2-5, the full variable domain reads GAGVSQSPSNKVTEKGKDVELRCDPISGHTALYWYRQSLGQGLEFLIYFQGNSAPDKSGLPSDRFSAERTGGSVSTLTIQRTQQEDSAVYLCASSLRGTGGETQYFGPGTRLLVL.